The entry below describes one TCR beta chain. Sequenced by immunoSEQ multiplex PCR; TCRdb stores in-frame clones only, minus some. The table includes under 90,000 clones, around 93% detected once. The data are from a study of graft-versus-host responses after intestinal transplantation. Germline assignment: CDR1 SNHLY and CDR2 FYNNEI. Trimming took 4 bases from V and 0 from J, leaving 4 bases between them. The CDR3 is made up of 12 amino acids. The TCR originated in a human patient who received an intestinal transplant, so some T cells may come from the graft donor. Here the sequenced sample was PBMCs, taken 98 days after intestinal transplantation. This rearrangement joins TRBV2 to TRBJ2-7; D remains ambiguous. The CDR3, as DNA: TGTGCCAGCAGTGGGGGCTCCTACGAGCAGTACTTC. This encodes CASSGGSYEQYF.